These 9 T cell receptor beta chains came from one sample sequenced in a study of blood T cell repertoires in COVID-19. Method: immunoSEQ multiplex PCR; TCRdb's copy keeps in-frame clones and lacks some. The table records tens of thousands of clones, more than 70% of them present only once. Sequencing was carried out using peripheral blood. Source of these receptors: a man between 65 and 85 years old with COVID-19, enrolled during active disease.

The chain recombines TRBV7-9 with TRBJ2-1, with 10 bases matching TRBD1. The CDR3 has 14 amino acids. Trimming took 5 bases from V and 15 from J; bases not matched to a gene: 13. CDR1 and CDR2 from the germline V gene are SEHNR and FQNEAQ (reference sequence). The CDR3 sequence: CASSPRQGAGFLFF. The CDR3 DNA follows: TGTGCCAGCAGCCCTCGACAGGGGGCGGGTTTTCTGTTCTTC. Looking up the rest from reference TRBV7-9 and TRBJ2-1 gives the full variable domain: DTGVSQNPRHKITKRGQNVTFRCDPISEHNRLYWYRQTLGQGPEFLTYFQNEAQLEKSRLLSDRFSAERPKGSFSTLEIQRTEQGDSAMYLCASSPRQGAGFLFFGPGTRLTVL.

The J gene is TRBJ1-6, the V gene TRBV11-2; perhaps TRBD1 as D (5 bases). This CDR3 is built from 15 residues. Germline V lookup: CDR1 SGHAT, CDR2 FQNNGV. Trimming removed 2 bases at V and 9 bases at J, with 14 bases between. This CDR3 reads CASSLRGRGFSPLHF. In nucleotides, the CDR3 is TGTGCCAGCAGCTTACGAGGGAGGGGTTTTTCACCCCTCCACTTT. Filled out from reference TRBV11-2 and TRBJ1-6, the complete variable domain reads EAGVAQSPRYKIIEKRQSVAFWCNPISGHATLYWYQQILGQGPKLLIQFQNNGVVDDSQLPKDRFSAERLKGVDSTLKIQPAKLEDSAVYLCASSLRGRGFSPLHFGNGTRLTVT.

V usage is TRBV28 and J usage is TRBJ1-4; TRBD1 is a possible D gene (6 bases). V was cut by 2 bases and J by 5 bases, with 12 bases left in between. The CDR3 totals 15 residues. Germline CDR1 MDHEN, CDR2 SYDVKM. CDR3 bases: TGTGCCAGCAGTTTAAACAGGGCGGGCAATGAAAAACTGTTTTTT. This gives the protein CASSLNRAGNEKLFF. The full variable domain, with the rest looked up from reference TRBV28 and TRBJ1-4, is DVKVTQSSRYLVKRTGEKVFLECVQDMDHENMFWYRQDPGLGLRLIYFSYDVKMKEKGDIPEGYSVSREKKERFSLILESASTNQTSMYLCASSLNRAGNEKLFFGSGTQLSVL.

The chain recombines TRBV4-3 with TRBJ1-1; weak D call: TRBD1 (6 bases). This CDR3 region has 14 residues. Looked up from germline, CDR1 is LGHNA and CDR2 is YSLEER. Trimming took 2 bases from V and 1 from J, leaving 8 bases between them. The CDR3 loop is CASSQRGGNTEAFF. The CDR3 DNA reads TGCGCCAGCAGCCAAAGGGGGGGGAACACTGAAGCTTTCTTT.

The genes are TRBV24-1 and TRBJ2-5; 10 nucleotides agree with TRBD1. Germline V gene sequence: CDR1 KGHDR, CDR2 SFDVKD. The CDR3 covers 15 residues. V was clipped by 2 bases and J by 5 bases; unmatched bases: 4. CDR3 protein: CATSDSSTGGETQYF. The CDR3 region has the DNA TGTGCCACCAGTGATTCCTCGACAGGGGGCGAGACCCAGTACTTC.

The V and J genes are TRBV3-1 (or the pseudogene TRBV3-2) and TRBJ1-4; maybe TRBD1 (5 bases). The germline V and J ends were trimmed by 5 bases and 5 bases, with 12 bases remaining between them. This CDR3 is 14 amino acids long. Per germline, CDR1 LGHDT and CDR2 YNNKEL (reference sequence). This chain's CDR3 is CASSTGLGNEKLFF. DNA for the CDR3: TGTGCCAGCAGCACGGGACTGGGAAATGAAAAACTGTTTTTT.

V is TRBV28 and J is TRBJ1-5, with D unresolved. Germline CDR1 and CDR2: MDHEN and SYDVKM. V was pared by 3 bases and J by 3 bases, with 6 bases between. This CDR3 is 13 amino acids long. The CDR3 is CASSFQYNQPQHF. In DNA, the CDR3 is TGTGCCAGCAGTTTTCAGTACAATCAGCCCCAGCATTTT.

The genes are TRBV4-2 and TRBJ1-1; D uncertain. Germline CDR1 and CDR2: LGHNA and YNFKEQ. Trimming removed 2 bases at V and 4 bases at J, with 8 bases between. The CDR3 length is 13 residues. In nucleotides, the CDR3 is TGTGCCAGCAGCCAAACGGGTTTCACTGAAGCTTTCTTT. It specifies CASSQTGFTEAFF.

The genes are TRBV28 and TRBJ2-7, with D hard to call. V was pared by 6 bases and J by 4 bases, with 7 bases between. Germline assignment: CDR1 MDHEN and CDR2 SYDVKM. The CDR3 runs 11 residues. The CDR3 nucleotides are TGTGCCAGCAGCTGGCGGTACGAGCAGTACTTC. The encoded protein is CASSWRYEQYF.